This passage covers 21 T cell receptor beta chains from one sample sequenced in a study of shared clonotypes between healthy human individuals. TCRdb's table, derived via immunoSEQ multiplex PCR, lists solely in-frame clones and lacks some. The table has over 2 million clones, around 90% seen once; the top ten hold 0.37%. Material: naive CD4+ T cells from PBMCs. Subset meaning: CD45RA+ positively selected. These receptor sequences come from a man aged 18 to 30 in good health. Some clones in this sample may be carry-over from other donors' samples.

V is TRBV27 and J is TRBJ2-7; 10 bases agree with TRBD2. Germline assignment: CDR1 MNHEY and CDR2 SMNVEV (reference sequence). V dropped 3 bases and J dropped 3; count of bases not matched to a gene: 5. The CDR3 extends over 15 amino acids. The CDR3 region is CASSFQPSGSYEQYF. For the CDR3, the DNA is TGTGCCAGCAGTTTTCAGCCTAGCGGGAGCTACGAGCAGTACTTC.

The CDR3 region has the DNA TGTGCCAGCAGGAAGGACAGGGGATTCTCCAAAAACATTCAGTACTTC. Translation gives CASRKDRGFSKNIQYF. J is TRBJ2-4 and V is TRBV6-4, with 9 bases that match TRBD1. The CDR3 has 16 residues. The trim removed 6 bases at V and 2 bases at J, leaving 8 bases unmatched. Per germline, CDR1 MRHNA and CDR2 SNTAGT.

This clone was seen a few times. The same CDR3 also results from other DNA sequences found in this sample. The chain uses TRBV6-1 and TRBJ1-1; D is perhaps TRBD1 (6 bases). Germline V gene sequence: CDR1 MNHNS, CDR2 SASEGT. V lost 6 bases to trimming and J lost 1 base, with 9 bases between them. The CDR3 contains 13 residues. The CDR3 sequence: CASSVQGNTEAFF. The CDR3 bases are TGTGCCAGCAGCGTACAGGGGAACACTGAAGCTTTCTTT.

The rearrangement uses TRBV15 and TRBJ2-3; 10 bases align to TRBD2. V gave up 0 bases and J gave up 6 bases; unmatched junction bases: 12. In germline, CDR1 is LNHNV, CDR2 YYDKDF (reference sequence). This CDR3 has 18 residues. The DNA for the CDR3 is TGTGCCACCAGCAGAGATTTATCAGCGGGAGGGAGAGTGGATACGCAGTATTTT. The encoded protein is CATSRDLSAGGRVDTQYF.

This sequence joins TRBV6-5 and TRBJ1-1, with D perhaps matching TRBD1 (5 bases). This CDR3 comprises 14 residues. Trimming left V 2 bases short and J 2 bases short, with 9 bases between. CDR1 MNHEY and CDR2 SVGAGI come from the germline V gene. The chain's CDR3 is CASSYTGVNTEAFF. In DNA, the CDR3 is TGTGCCAGCAGTTACACGGGGGTTAACACTGAAGCTTTCTTT.

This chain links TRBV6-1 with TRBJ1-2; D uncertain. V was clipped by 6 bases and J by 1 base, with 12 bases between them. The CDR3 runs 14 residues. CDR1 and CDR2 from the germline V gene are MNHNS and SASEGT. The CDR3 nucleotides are TGTGCCAGCAGCCCAGCTACACTTAACTATGGCTACACCTTC. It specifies CASSPATLNYGYTF.

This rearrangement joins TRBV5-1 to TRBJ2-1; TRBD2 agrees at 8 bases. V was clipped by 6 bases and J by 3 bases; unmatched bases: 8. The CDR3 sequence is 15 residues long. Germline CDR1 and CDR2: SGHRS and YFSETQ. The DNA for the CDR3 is TGCGCCAGCAAGTTAAGAGCGGGAGTCTACAATGAGCAGTTCTTC. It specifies CASKLRAGVYNEQFF.

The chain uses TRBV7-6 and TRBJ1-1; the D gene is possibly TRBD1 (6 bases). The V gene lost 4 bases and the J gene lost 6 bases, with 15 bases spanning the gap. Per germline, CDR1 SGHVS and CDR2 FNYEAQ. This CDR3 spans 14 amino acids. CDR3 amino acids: CASSSGVEKAEAFF. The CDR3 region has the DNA TGTGCCAGCAGCTCAGGGGTGGAGAAGGCTGAAGCTTTCTTT.

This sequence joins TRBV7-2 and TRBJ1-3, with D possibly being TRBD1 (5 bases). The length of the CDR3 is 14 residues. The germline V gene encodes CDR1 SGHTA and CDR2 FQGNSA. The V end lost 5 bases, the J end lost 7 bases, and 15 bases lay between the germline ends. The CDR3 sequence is CASSPGTTGNTIYF. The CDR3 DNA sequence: TGTGCCAGCAGCCCCGGGACCACCGGGAACACCATATATTTT.

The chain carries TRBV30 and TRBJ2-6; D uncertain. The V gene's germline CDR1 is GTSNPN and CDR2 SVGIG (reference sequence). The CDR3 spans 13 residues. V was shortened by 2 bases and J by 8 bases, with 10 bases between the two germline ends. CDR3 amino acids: CAWSIQGSNVLTF. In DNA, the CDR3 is TGTGCCTGGAGTATTCAAGGTTCCAACGTCCTGACTTTC. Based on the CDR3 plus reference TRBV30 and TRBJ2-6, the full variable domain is SQTIHQWPATLVQPVGSPLSLECTVEGTSNPNLYWYRQAAGRGLQLLFYSVGIGQISSEVPQNLSASRPQDRQFILSSKKLLLSDSGFYLCAWSIQGSNVLTFGAGSRLTVL.

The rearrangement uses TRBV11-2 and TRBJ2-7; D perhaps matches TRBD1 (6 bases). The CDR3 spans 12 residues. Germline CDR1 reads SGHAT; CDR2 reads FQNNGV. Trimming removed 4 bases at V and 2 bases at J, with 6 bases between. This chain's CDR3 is CASSSGAYEQYF. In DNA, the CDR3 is TGTGCCAGCAGCTCAGGGGCCTACGAGCAGTACTTC.

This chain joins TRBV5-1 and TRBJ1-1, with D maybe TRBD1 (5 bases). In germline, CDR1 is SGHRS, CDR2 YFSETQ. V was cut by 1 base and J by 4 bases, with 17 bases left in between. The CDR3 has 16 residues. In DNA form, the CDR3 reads TGCGCCAGCAGCTTGAGTCTGAGGGGAATGGGCACTGAAGCTTTCTTT. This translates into CASSLSLRGMGTEAFF.

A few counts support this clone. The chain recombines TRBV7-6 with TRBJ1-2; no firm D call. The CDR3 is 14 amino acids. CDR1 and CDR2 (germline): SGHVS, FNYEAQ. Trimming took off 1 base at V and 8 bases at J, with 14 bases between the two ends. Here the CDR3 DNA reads TGTGCCAGCAGCTTAGATGGTGGGGTCGGCGGCTACACCTTC. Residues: CASSLDGGVGGYTF.

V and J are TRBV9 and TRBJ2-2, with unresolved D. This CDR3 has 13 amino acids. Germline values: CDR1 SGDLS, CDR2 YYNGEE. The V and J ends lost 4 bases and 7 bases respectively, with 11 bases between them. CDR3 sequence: CASSPSWGGELFF. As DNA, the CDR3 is TGTGCCAGCAGCCCCAGTTGGGGCGGGGAGCTGTTTTTT.

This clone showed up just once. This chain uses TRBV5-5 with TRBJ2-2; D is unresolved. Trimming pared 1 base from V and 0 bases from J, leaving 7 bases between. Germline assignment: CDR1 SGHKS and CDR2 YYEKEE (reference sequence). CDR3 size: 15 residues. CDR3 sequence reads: CASSLQSTNTGELFF. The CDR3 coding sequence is TGTGCCAGCAGCTTGCAGAGCACGAACACCGGGGAGCTGTTTTTT.

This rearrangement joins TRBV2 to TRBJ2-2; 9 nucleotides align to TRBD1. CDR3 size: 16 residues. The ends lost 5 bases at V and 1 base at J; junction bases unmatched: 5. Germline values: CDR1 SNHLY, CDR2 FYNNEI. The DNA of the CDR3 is TGTGCCAGCAGTTTTACAGGGGGCAAGAACACCGGGGAGCTGTTTTTT. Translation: CASSFTGGKNTGELFF.

The CDR3 is CASSYRGQGFEGYTF. The CDR3 nucleotides are TGTGCCAGCAGTTATCGAGGACAGGGATTTGAAGGCTACACCTTC. The chain uses TRBV6-6 and TRBJ1-2; 8 bases agree with TRBD1. Losses at the gene ends were 3 bases for V and 8 bases for J; bases not matched to a gene: 11. The CDR3 sequence is 15 residues long. Germline CDR1 is MNHNY and CDR2 is SVGAGI (reference sequence).

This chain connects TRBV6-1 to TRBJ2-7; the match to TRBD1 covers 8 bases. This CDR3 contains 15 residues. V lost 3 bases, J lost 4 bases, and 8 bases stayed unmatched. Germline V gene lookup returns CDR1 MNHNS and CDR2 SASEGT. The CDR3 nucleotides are TGTGCCAGCAGTGACCGACAGGGGAGCACGTACGAGCAGTACTTC. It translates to CASSDRQGSTYEQYF.

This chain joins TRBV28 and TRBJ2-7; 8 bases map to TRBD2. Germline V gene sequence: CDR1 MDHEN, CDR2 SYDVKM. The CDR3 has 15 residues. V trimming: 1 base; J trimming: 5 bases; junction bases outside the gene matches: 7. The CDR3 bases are TGTGCCAGCAGTTTATATTCCACTAGCGGAGACGAGCAGTACTTC. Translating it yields CASSLYSTSGDEQYF.

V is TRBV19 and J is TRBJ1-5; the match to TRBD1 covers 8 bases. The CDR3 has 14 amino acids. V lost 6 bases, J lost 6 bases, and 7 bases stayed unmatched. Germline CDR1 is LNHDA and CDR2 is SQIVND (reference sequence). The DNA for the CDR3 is TGTGCCAGTAGGCGGCAGGGGGCATCTCAGCCCCAGCATTTT. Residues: CASRRQGASQPQHF.

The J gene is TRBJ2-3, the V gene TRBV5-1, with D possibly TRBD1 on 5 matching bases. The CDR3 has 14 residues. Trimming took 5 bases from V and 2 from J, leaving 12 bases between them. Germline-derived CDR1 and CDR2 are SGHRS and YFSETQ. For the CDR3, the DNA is TGCGCCAGCAGGTCAGGGCTTTTCACAGATACGCAGTATTTT. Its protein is CASRSGLFTDTQYF.